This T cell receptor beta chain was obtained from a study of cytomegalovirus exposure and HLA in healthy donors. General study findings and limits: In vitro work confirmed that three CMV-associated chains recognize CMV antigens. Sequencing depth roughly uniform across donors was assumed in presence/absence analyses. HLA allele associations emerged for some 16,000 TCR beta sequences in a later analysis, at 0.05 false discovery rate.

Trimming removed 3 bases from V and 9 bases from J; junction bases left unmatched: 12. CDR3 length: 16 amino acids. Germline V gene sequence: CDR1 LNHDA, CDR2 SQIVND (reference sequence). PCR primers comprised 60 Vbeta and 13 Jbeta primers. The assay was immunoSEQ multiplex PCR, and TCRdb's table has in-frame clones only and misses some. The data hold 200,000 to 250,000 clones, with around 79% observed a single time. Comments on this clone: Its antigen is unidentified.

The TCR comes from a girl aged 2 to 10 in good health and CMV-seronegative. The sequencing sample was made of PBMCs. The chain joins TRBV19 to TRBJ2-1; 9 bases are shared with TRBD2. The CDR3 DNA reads TGTGCCAGTAGTATCAGGCGGGGCCAGCGGGGGGCTGAGCAGTTCTTC. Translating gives CASSIRRGQRGAEQFF.